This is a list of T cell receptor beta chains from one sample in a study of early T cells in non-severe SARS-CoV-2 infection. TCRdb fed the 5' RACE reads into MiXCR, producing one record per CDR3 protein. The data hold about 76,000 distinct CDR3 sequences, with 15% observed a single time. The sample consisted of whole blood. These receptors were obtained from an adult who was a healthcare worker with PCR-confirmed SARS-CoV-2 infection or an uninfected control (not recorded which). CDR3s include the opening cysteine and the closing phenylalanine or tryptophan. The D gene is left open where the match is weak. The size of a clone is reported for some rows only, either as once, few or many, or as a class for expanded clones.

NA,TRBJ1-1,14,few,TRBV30,TGTGCCTGGAGAAGGGAGGTGCAGAACACTGAAGCTTTCTTT,CAWRREVQNTEAFF
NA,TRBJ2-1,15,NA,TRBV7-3,TGTGCCAGCAGCTTTCGCCAGGGAGTTTACAATGAGCAGTTCTTC,CASSFRQGVYNEQFF
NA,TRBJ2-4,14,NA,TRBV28,TGTGCCAGCACCGCCCTTTCCCCTCGGGGCTCCTGGTACTTC,CASTALSPRGSWYF
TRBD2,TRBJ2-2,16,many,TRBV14,TGTGCCAGCAGCCAATGGACTAGCGGATCGACCGGGGAGCTGTTTTTT,CASSQWTSGSTGELFF
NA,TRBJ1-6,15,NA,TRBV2,TGTGCCAGCAGTTTTTTCGCCTCTACAGGGTCACCCCTCCACTTT,CASSFFASTGSPLHF
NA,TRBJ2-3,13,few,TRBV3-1,TGTGCCAGCAGCCAATTGACTACAGATACGCAGTATTTT,CASSQLTTDTQYF
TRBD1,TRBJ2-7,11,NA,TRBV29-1,TGCAGCGCAAGACAGGGTTACGAGCAGTACTTC,CSARQGYEQYF
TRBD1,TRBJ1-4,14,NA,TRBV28,TGTGCCAGCAGTTTCAGACAGGGTGGTGAAAAACTGTTTTTT,CASSFRQGGEKLFF
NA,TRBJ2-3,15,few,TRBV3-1,TGTGCCAGCAGCCAAATCACAGGGAGCACAGATACGCAGTATTTT,CASSQITGSTDTQYF
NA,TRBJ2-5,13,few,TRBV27,TGTGCCAGCAGTTCCCCCTACCAAGAGACCCAGTACTTC,CASSSPYQETQYF
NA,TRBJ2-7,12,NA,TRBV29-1,TGCGGAGGCCGAGGCAATACCTACGAGCAGTACTTC,CGGRGNTYEQYF
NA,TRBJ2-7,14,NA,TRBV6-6,TGTGCCAGCAGTTACCGGTACGGGAACTACGAGCAGTACTTC,CASSYRYGNYEQYF
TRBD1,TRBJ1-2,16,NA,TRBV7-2,TGTGCCAGCAGCTTAGCTCTCGAGACAGGGAATGGAGGCTACACCTTC,CASSLALETGNGGYTF
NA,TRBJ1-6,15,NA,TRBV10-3,TGTGCCATCAGTGAGTCATCGGGGGCGCATTCACCCCTCCACTTT,CAISESSGAHSPLHF
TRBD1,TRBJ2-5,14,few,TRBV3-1,TGTGCCAGCAGCCGGGACAGGAGCCAAGAGACCCAGTACTTC,CASSRDRSQETQYF
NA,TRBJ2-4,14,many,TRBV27,TGTGCCAGCAGTCCTACAGGGATAATAAACATTCAGTACTTC,CASSPTGIINIQYF
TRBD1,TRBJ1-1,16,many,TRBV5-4,TGTGCCAGCTTTTATACAGGGGGCATTCTGAACACTGAAGCTTTCTTT,CASFYTGGILNTEAFF
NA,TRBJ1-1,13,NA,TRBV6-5,TGTGCCAGCAGGACGCAGGGGAGCACTGAAGCTTTCTTT,CASRTQGSTEAFF
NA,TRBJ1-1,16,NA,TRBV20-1,TGCAGTGCTAAGGGAATTCCCAAAAACATGAACACTGAAGCTTTCTTT,CSAKGIPKNMNTEAFF
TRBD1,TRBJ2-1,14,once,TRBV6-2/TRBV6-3,TGTGCCAGCAGTCTGGGACAGGGTGGCAATGAGCAGTTCTTC,CASSLGQGGNEQFF
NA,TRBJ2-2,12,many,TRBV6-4,TGTGCCAGCAGTGAGGGCACCGGGGAGCTGTTTTTT,CASSEGTGELFF
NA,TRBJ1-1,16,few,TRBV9,TGTGCCAGCAGCGGAGGCTTAAGGGGCATGAACACTGAAGCTTTCTTT,CASSGGLRGMNTEAFF
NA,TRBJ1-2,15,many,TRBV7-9,TGTGCCAGCAGCCCCGGGACATCCGCTAACTATGGCTACACCTTC,CASSPGTSANYGYTF
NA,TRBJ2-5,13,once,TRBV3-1,TGTGCCAGCAGCACCCCCGGGTCCGAGACCCAGTACTTC,CASSTPGSETQYF
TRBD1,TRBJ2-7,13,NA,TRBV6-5,TGTGCCAGCAGCCGCGACAGGGTCGGAAAGCAGCACTTC,CASSRDRVGKQHF
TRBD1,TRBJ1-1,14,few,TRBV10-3,TGTGCCTGCCGGCAGGGACAGTTGAACACTGAAGCTTTCTTT,CACRQGQLNTEAFF
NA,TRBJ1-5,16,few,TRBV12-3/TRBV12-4,TGTGCCAGCAGTTTAAGGGGGAGAAATAGCAATCAGCCCCAGCATTTT,CASSLRGRNSNQPQHF
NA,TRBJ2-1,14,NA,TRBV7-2,TGTGCCAGCAGCTTATGGGACATTTACAATGAGCAGTTCTTC,CASSLWDIYNEQFF
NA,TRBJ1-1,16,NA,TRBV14,TGTGCCAGCAGCCAAGACGGGGGAACCATGAACTCTGAAGCTTTCTTT,CASSQDGGTMNSEAFF
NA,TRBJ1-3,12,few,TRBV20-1,TGCAGTGCCGGGGGAGGTGGAAACACCATATATTTT,CSAGGGGNTIYF
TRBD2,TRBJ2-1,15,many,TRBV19,TGTGCCAGTAGTCTTAGCGGGAGCGGTTACAATGAGCAGTTCTTC,CASSLSGSGYNEQFF